The 18 T cell receptor beta chains below all came from one sample that was sequenced in a study of T cell clones after liver transplantation. TCRdb's table, derived via immunoSEQ multiplex PCR, lists solely in-frame clones and lacks some. The data hold 16,000 or so clones, with around 89% observed a single time. This specimen was CD8+ T cells from blood, taken approximately 3.5 years after liver transplant. The receptors come from a human patient who received a liver transplant. Some of the T cells may derive from the graft donor.

The chain carries TRBV5-6 and TRBJ1-5; D may be TRBD1 (5 bases). V was clipped by 4 bases and J by 6 bases, with 11 bases between them. The V gene's germline CDR1 is SGHDT and CDR2 YYEEEE. The CDR3 loop spans 13 amino acids. CDR3 bases: TGTGCCAGCAGCCTGGGGGGAGGTCAGCCCCAGCATTTT. Its translation is CASSLGGGQPQHF. Filled out from reference TRBV5-6 and TRBJ1-5, the complete variable domain reads DAGVTQSPTHLIKTRGQQVTLRCSPKSGHDTVSWYQQALGQGPQFIFQYYEEEERQRGNFPDRFSGHQFPNYSSELNVNALLLGDSALYLCASSLGGGQPQHFGDGTRLSIL.

The genes are TRBV6-5 and TRBJ2-1; 7 bases agree with TRBD1. CDR1 and CDR2 from the germline V gene are MNHEY and SVGAGI. The trim removed 4 bases at V and 5 bases at J, leaving 5 bases unmatched. The CDR3 contains 14 residues. Written as DNA, the CDR3 is TGTGCCAGCAGTTCGGGACAGCCGAACAATGAGCAGTTCTTC. This encodes CASSSGQPNNEQFF.

This chain connects TRBV5-1 to TRBJ2-1; 12 bases fit TRBD2. V gave up 4 bases and J gave up 5 bases; unmatched junction bases: 16. Germline V gene lookup returns CDR1 SGHRS and CDR2 YFSETQ. The CDR3 sequence is 19 residues long. The CDR3: CASSRRLAGVEVVDNEQFF. The DNA for the CDR3 is TGCGCCAGCAGCCGAAGACTAGCGGGAGTTGAGGTGGTGGACAATGAGCAGTTCTTC.

The chain couples TRBV9 to TRBJ2-1; the D call may be TRBD1 or TRBD2 (5 bases each). The length of the CDR3 is 12 residues. CDR1 SGDLS and CDR2 YYNGEE come from the germline V gene. Trimming shortened V by 4 bases and J by 8 bases, and 10 bases separated the two germline ends. CDR3: CASSSGGHEQFF. The CDR3 region has the DNA TGTGCCAGCAGCAGTGGGGGTCATGAGCAGTTCTTC.

The chain combines TRBV2 with TRBJ1-1, with a possible D match to TRBD1 (6 bases). Germline values: CDR1 SNHLY, CDR2 FYNNEI. The CDR3 contains 16 residues. V was pared by 1 base and J by 3 bases, with 15 bases between. In DNA, the CDR3 is TGTGCCAGCAGTGAAGGCCTGGGGGGGGCTTACACTGAAGCTTTCTTT. Protein sequence: CASSEGLGGAYTEAFF.

V and J are TRBV11-2 and TRBJ2-1; 8 nucleotides agree with TRBD2. CDR1 SGHAT and CDR2 FQNNGV come from the germline V gene. The J segment lost 0 bases and the V segment lost 5 bases, leaving 3 bases of the junction unmatched. The CDR3 length is 15 residues. The CDR3 sequence: CASSPTSVSYNEQFF. In DNA, the CDR3 is TGTGCCAGCAGCCCGACTAGCGTCTCCTACAATGAGCAGTTCTTC.

The chain is built from TRBV18 and TRBJ1-1, with a weak D call TRBD1 (5 bases). The CDR3 spans 13 residues. Germline CDR1 and CDR2: KGHSH and LQKENI. The V end lost 3 bases, the J end lost 6 bases, and 11 bases lay between the germline ends. The chain's CDR3 is CASSPAGGSEAFF. For the CDR3, the DNA is TGTGCCAGCTCACCTGCTGGGGGGTCTGAAGCTTTCTTT.

V and J are TRBV11-2 and TRBJ1-2; D not certain. The germline V gene has CDR1 SGHAT and CDR2 FQNNGV. V was cut by 1 base and J by 4 bases, with 13 bases left in between. The CDR3 consists of 15 residues. CDR3 bases: TGTGCCAGCAGCTTAGGACAAGGACTGAGCTATGGCTACACCTTC. This codes for CASSLGQGLSYGYTF.

This clone has a single count. The chain joins TRBV27 to TRBJ1-2; 7 positions agree with TRBD1. The V gene's germline CDR1 is MNHEY and CDR2 SMNVEV (reference sequence). After removal of 5 bases from V and 7 bases from J, the junction contained 19 bases not matched to a gene. This CDR3 has 17 amino acids. CDR3 amino acids: CASSPTPRGSGGGGYTF. The CDR3 bases are TGTGCCAGCAGTCCCACCCCGAGAGGGTCAGGGGGGGGTGGCTACACCTTC.

The chain recombines TRBV25-1 with TRBJ2-7; 10 bases align to TRBD1. The length of the CDR3 is 17 residues. The J segment lost 2 bases and the V segment lost 4 bases, leaving 11 bases of the junction unmatched. The V gene's germline CDR1 is MGHDK and CDR2 SYGVNS. The CDR3 DNA sequence: TGTGCCAGCAGTGCCCCAAAGGGACAGGGGACAACCTACGAGCAGTACTTC. Residues: CASSAPKGQGTTYEQYF.

J is TRBJ2-2 and V is TRBV7-9, with D perhaps being TRBD1 or TRBD2 (5 bases each). The V end was cut by 2 bases, the J end by 1 base, with 17 bases between. Per germline, CDR1 SEHNR and CDR2 FQNEAQ (reference sequence). This CDR3 is built from 18 residues. CDR3 sequence: CASSLLEIRGRNTGELFF. The CDR3 DNA reads TGTGCCAGCAGCTTACTTGAGATTAGGGGACGGAACACCGGGGAGCTGTTTTTT.

The chain carries TRBV6-1 and TRBJ2-7; TRBD1 aligns across 7 bases. This CDR3 spans 15 amino acids. Trimming took 7 bases from V and 6 from J; bases not matched to a gene: 15. Germline loops: CDR1 MNHNS, CDR2 SASEGT. The CDR3 sequence is CASKLVPGQWSEQYF. DNA of the CDR3: TGTGCCAGCAAACTCGTTCCGGGACAGTGGAGCGAGCAGTACTTC.

The chain employs TRBV5-1 and TRBJ1-5; D is unclear. Germline CDR1 and CDR2: SGHRS and YFSETQ. The CDR3 runs 13 residues. V lost 0 bases to trimming and J lost 4 bases, with 5 bases between them. CDR3 residues: CASSLATNQPQHF. The DNA of the CDR3 is TGCGCCAGCAGCTTGGCCACTAATCAGCCCCAGCATTTT.

The J gene is TRBJ2-3, the V gene TRBV11-2; a weak D match, TRBD2 (6 bases). The CDR3 has 15 residues. CDR1 and CDR2 from the germline V gene are SGHAT and FQNNGV. V lost 1 base and J lost 3, with 11 bases in between. The CDR3 here is CASSLVWGGTDTQYF. The CDR3 coding sequence is TGTGCCAGCAGCTTAGTCTGGGGAGGTACAGATACGCAGTATTTT.

This chain joins TRBV10-2 and TRBJ2-1; either TRBD1 or TRBD2 may supply D (6 bases each). The V gene lost 2 bases and the J gene lost 4 bases, with 12 bases spanning the gap. The CDR3 is made up of 15 amino acids. Germline CDR1 and CDR2: WSHSY and SAAADI. The DNA of the CDR3 is TGCGCCAGCAGTGAGCTGGGGGGCCTGTACAATGAGCAGTTCTTC. This gives the protein CASSELGGLYNEQFF.

This chain links TRBV6-5 with TRBJ2-3; tentative D call: TRBD1 (5 bases). V was cut by 0 bases and J by 5 bases, with 12 bases left in between. This CDR3 is built from 15 residues. Per germline, CDR1 MNHEY and CDR2 SVGAGI. CDR3 amino acids: CASSYSRRAEDTQYF. The CDR3 coding sequence is TGTGCCAGCAGTTACTCGCGCAGGGCGGAAGATACGCAGTATTTT.

The genes are TRBV29-1 and TRBJ2-1, with D tentatively TRBD1 or TRBD2 (5 bases each). Trimming left V 7 bases short and J 8 bases short, with 21 bases between. Germline CDR1 and CDR2: SQVTM and ANQGSEA. This CDR3 region has 14 residues. CDR3 residues: CSGLVGDAGYEQFF. In DNA, the CDR3 is TGCAGCGGATTGGTAGGGGACGCAGGGTATGAGCAGTTCTTC.

The chain couples TRBV7-9 to TRBJ2-7; 10 nucleotides line up with TRBD2. Germline CDR1 is SEHNR and CDR2 is FQNEAQ (reference sequence). Trimming cost V 1 base and J 4 bases; bases outside gene matches: 10. The CDR3 length is 17 residues. The CDR3 spells CASSLGLRTSGNYEQYF. Here the CDR3 DNA reads TGTGCCAGCAGCTTAGGTCTCCGGACTAGCGGAAATTACGAGCAGTACTTC.